The text below deals with one TCR beta chain. The antigen is undetermined. The sample is drawn from a study of shared clonotypes between healthy human individuals. Whole-study results and caveats: Donor scarcity curtailed the genetic and exposure-history diversity represented herein. The study generally estimated greater richness for naive than memory subsets.

A CD45RA+ naive subset and a CD45RA-negative memory subset were split from CD4+ cells. V lost 2 bases, J lost 10 bases, and 5 bases stayed unmatched. CDR3 length equals 15 residues. Germline CDR1 reads SGHTA; CDR2 reads FQGNSA. Some clones are missing from TCRdb's copy, which holds only in-frame ones; the method was immunoSEQ multiplex PCR. The sample has over 850,000 clones, around three quarters seen once; the top ten hold more than 0.55%. The sample consisted of memory CD4+ T cells from PBMCs. Regarding subset: CD45RA-negative fraction. The source of this sequence is a man aged 18-30 years in good health. Some clones in this sample may be carry-over from other donors' samples. This rearrangement joins TRBV7-2 to TRBJ2-1, with 13 bases matching TRBD2. CDR3 residues: CASSLLLAGGQEQFF. DNA for the CDR3: TGTGCCAGCAGCTTATTACTAGCGGGAGGGCAGGAGCAGTTCTTC.